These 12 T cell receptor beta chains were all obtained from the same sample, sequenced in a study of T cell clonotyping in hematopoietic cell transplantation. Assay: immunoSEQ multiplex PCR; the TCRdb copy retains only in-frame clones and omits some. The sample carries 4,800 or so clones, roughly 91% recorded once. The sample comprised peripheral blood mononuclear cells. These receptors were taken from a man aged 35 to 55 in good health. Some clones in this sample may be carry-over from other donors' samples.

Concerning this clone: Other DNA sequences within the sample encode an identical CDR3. The CDR3: CASSFGGGSTNEKLFF. In nucleotides, the CDR3 is TGTGCCAGCAGCTTCGGAGGGGGTTCCACTAATGAAAAACTGTTTTTT. This rearrangement joins TRBV11-3 to TRBJ1-4; tentative D call: TRBD1 (6 bases). The CDR3 is made up of 16 amino acids. The V gene lost 3 bases and the J gene lost 2 bases, with 13 bases spanning the gap. Per germline, CDR1 SGHNT and CDR2 YENEEA.

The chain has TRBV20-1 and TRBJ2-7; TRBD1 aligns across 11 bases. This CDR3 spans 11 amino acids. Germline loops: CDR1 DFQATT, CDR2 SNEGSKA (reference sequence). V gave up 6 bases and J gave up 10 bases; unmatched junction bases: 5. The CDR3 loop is CSAGTGGSQYF. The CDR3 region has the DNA TGCAGTGCCGGGACAGGGGGTAGTCAGTACTTC.

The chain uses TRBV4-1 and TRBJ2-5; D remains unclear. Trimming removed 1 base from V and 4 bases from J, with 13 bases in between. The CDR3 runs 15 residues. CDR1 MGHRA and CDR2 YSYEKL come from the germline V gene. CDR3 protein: CASSQVQAQIETQYF. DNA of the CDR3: TGCGCCAGCAGCCAAGTCCAGGCGCAGATAGAGACCCAGTACTTC.

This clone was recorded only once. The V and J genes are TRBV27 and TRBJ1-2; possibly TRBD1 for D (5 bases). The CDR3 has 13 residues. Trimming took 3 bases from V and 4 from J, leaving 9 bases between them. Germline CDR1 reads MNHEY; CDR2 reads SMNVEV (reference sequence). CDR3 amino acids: CASSLSGSYGYTF. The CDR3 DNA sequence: TGTGCCAGCAGTTTGTCAGGGAGCTATGGCTACACCTTC.

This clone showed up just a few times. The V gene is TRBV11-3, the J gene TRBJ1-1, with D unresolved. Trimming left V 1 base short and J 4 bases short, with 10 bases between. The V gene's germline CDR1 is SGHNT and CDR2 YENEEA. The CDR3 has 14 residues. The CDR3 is CASSLVRRTTEAFF. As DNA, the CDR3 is TGTGCCAGCAGCTTAGTAAGGCGGACCACTGAAGCTTTCTTT.

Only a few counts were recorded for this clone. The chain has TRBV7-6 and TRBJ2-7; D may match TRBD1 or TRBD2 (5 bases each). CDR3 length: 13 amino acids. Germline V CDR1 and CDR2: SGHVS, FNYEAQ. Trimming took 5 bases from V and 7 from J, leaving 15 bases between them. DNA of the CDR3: TGTGCCAGCAGCCCAGGGAGTGGTCTGGAGCAGTACTTC. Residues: CASSPGSGLEQYF.

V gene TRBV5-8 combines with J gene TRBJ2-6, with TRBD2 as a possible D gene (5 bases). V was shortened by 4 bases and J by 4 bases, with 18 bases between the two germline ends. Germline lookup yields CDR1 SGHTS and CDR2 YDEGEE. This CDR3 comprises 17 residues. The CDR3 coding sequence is TGTGCCAGCAGCCGGCCAGGCGGAGCGGCGGGGGCCAACGTCCTGACTTTC. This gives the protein CASSRPGGAAGANVLTF.

CDR3 DNA sequence: TGTGCCAGTAGTAGGGACAGTGATGGTGTTCTCTATGGCTACACCTTC. Translation gives CASSRDSDGVLYGYTF. V is TRBV19 and J is TRBJ1-2; TRBD1 matches at 7 bases. This CDR3 region has 16 residues. The germline V gene encodes CDR1 LNHDA and CDR2 SQIVND (reference sequence). Unmatched junction bases numbered 12, after V lost 4 bases and J lost 4 bases.

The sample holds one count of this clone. As DNA, the CDR3 is TGTGCCAGCTCACCTCAGGGGGCTGTCGAGCAGTACTTC. This translates into CASSPQGAVEQYF. V and J are TRBV18 and TRBJ2-7, with 8 bases lining up with TRBD1. V gave up 3 bases and J gave up 6 bases; unmatched junction bases: 4. The length of the CDR3 is 13 residues. The V gene's germline CDR1 is KGHSH and CDR2 LQKENI.

The CDR3 loop is CSVGSISGLRGQYF. In DNA, the CDR3 is TGCAGCGTTGGATCGATTAGCGGATTACGAGGACAGTACTTC. The V gene is TRBV29-1, the J gene TRBJ2-7, with D possibly being TRBD2 (6 bases). Germline-derived CDR1 and CDR2 are SQVTM and ANQGSEA. With 4 bases removed from V and 10 bases from J, the gap between germline ends came to 23 bases. CDR3 length: 14 amino acids.

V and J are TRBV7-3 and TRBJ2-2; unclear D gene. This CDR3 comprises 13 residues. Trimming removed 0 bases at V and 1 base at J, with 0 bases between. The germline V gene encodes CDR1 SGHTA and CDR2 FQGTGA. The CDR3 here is CASSLTNTGELFF. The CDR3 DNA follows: TGTGCCAGCAGCTTAACGAACACCGGGGAGCTGTTTTTT.

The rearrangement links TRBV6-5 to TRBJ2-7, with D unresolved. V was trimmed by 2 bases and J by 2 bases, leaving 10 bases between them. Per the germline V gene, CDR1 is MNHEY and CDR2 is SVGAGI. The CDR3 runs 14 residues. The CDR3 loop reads CASSYQTGPYEQYF. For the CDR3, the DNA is TGTGCCAGCAGTTACCAAACGGGCCCCTACGAGCAGTACTTC.